A single sample gave rise to the 19 T cell receptor beta chains below, sequenced in a study of early T cells in non-severe SARS-CoV-2 infection. MiXCR, applied by TCRdb to the 5' RACE reads, yields one record per CDR3 protein. The table records just under 65,000 distinct CDR3 sequences, 5.9% of them present only once. The sample here was whole blood, taken at baseline. The source is an adult who was a healthcare worker with PCR-confirmed SARS-CoV-2 infection or an uninfected control (not recorded which).

At least ten counts were recorded for this clonotype. This chain connects TRBV29-1 to TRBJ2-3; 9 nucleotides line up with TRBD2. The CDR3 length is 14 residues. From germline, CDR1 is SQVTM and CDR2 ANQGSEA. J lost 1 base, V lost 6 bases, and 5 bases had no gene match. CDR3 sequence reads: CSVLAGERTDTQYF. The CDR3 region has the DNA TGCAGCGTCTTAGCGGGAGAACGCACAGATACGCAGTATTTT.

In its sample, this clonotype was seen a few times. The chain joins TRBV21-1 to TRBJ1-6. TRBV21-1 is a pseudogene locus. The CDR3 is 13 amino acids. The chain's CDR3 is CASSKGTSRPLHF. In DNA form, the CDR3 reads TGTGCCAGCAGCAAGGGGACTTCGCGACCCCTCCACTTT.

Ten or more counts support this clonotype. This chain links TRBV28 with TRBJ1-1; D gene uncertain. The CDR3 runs 13 residues. V was cut by 3 bases and J by 7 bases, with 12 bases left in between. Germline V gene sequence: CDR1 MDHEN, CDR2 SYDVKM. CDR3 loop: CASSLAQTGEAFF. The CDR3 bases are TGTGCCAGCAGTTTGGCTCAGACTGGTGAAGCTTTCTTT.

The CDR3 sequence: CASSYQSGRVTDTQYF. In DNA form, the CDR3 reads TGTGCCAGCAGTTACCAGAGCGGGAGGGTCACAGATACGCAGTATTTT. The chain uses TRBV6-5 and TRBJ2-3; 10 nucleotides line up with TRBD2. There are 16 residues in the CDR3. With 2 bases clipped from V and 2 bases from J, the junction kept 4 bases outside the gene matches. Germline loops: CDR1 MNHEY, CDR2 SVGAGI.

The table lists this clonotype with many counts. The chain links TRBV9 to TRBJ2-4, with D maybe TRBD2 (6 bases). The CDR3 runs 12 residues. V was cut by 6 bases and J by 6 bases, with 10 bases left in between. CDR1 SGDLS and CDR2 YYNGEE come from the germline V gene. The CDR3 region has the DNA TGTGCCAGCAACCAGGGAGGAAACATTCAGTACTTC. Its protein is CASNQGGNIQYF.

In regard to this clonotype: Possible read error: a much larger clone is one base away. The V and J genes are TRBV6-6 and TRBJ2-1; 8 bases match TRBD1. The length of the CDR3 is 13 residues. V lost 5 bases, J lost 8 bases, and 5 bases stayed unmatched. Germline CDR1 MNHNY, CDR2 SVGAGI (reference sequence). The CDR3: CASSTPRGHEQFF. CDR3 sequence (DNA): TGTGCCAGCAGTACCCCCAGGGGGCATGAGCAGTTCTTC.

In its sample, this clonotype was seen many times. The V gene is TRBV29-1, the J gene TRBJ2-2; D unclear. Trimming cost V 0 bases and J 2 bases, with 10 bases left between them. The V gene's germline CDR1 is SQVTM and CDR2 ANQGSEA. This CDR3 spans 15 amino acids. CDR3 sequence: CSVEERPRNTGELFF. The CDR3 bases are TGCAGCGTTGAAGAACGACCGCGAAACACCGGGGAGCTGTTTTTT.

This clonotype appeared many times. V gene TRBV6-6 combines with J gene TRBJ2-1; 12 bases fit TRBD2. CDR1 is MNHNY and CDR2 is SVGAGI in the germline V gene (reference sequence). The length of the CDR3 is 16 residues. V dropped 0 bases and J dropped 7; count of bases not matched to a gene: 4. Here the CDR3 reads CASSYSASGRVNEQFF. The CDR3 DNA follows: TGTGCCAGCAGTTACTCGGCTAGCGGGAGGGTGAATGAGCAGTTCTTC.

This clonotype was seen at least ten times. The chain combines TRBV20-1 with TRBJ2-2; maybe TRBD2 (7 bases). Germline lookup yields CDR1 DFQATT and CDR2 SNEGSKA (reference sequence). V lost 0 bases and J 2 bases, leaving 13 bases between the germline ends. The CDR3 is 16 residues long. The CDR3 sequence is CSARDRGAVNTGELFF. The CDR3 DNA reads TGCAGTGCTAGAGATCGGGGGGCGGTAAACACCGGGGAGCTGTTTTTT.

The CDR3 DNA reads TGCGCCAGCAGCCCCCCCACCCTGGGGACTAGCGACTCACGACCCGCAGATACGCAGTATTTT. It yields the protein CASSPPTLGTSDSRPADTQYF. J is TRBJ2-3 and V is TRBV4-1; TRBD2 matches at 10 bases. The CDR3 is 21 residues long. Trimming cost V 4 bases and J 4 bases; bases outside gene matches: 23. Germline assignment: CDR1 MGHRA and CDR2 YSYEKL.

This clonotype has at least ten counts. The J gene is TRBJ1-2, the V gene TRBV10-3; 9 positions agree with TRBD1. V gave up 3 bases and J gave up 6 bases; unmatched junction bases: 5. Germline V CDR1 and CDR2: ENHRY, SYGVKD. CDR3 length: 14 amino acids. The DNA for the CDR3 is TGTGCCATCAGTGACGGGACAGGGTCAGATGGCTACACCTTC. Its translation is CAISDGTGSDGYTF.

The table lists this clonotype with many counts. J is TRBJ2-7 and V is TRBV5-5; D remains ambiguous. V lost 0 bases and J 6 bases, leaving 13 bases between the germline ends. The CDR3 totals 14 residues. CDR1 is SGHKS, CDR2 YYEKEE, per germline (reference sequence). CDR3 in DNA: TGTGCCAGCAGCTTGGACACCAAAACTGCCGAGCAGTACTTC. This encodes CASSLDTKTAEQYF.

This clonotype was seen ten or more times. This chain links TRBV6-2 or TRBV6-3 with TRBJ2-1; D ambiguous. The germline CDR1 and CDR2 sequences are MNHEY and SVGEGT. CDR3 length: 13 residues. Trimming removed 6 bases at V and 3 bases at J, with 9 bases between. The DNA of the CDR3 is TGTGCCAGCAGACCCCCGAACTACAATGAGCAGTTCTTC. Protein sequence: CASRPPNYNEQFF.

There are many counts of this clonotype. As DNA, the CDR3 is TGTGCCAGCAGCAAGACTAGCGGGAGAACAGATACGCAGTATTTT. Its translation is CASSKTSGRTDTQYF. This chain joins TRBV7-2 and TRBJ2-3; 12 bases agree with TRBD2. The CDR3 loop spans 15 amino acids. Per germline, CDR1 SGHTA and CDR2 FQGNSA. V lost 5 bases, J lost 3 bases, and 3 bases stayed unmatched.

This clonotype was counted at least ten times. This chain uses TRBV28 with TRBJ1-3; possibly TRBD1 for D (6 bases). Germline values: CDR1 MDHEN, CDR2 SYDVKM. The ends were cut back, 6 bases at V and 2 bases at J, with 20 bases in the middle. This CDR3 has 17 amino acids. CDR3 nucleotide sequence: TGTGCCAGCAGGGGGGCGCGCATCACCACCACTGGAAACACCATATATTTT. Translating gives CASRGARITTTGNTIYF.

The sample holds many counts of this clonotype. The V and J genes are TRBV16 and TRBJ2-5, with 8 bases matching TRBD1. This CDR3 contains 14 residues. V was pared by 2 bases and J by 5 bases, with 4 bases of the junction left unmatched. CDR1 and CDR2 from the germline V gene are KGHSY and FQNENV. The chain's CDR3 is CASSQQGARETQYF. CDR3 sequence (DNA): TGTGCCAGCAGCCAACAGGGGGCGCGGGAGACCCAGTACTTC.

This clonotype was seen many times. The genes are TRBV6-5 and TRBJ2-7; no definite D call. The CDR3 has 16 residues. Germline assignment: CDR1 MNHEY and CDR2 SVGAGI. V was pared by 2 bases and J by 1 base, with 15 bases between. The CDR3 bases are TGTGCCAGCAGTTACACGTGGGTTCACACTTCCTACGAGCAGTACTTC. This sequence encodes CASSYTWVHTSYEQYF.

Many counts were recorded for this clonotype. The gene calls are TRBV10-3 and TRBJ2-1, with unresolved D. V was shortened by 4 bases and J by 8 bases, with 12 bases between the two germline ends. In germline, CDR1 is ENHRY, CDR2 SYGVKD. The CDR3 is made up of 13 amino acids. Written as DNA, the CDR3 is TGTGCCATCAGTGGCGGCCAGGCGGATGAGCAGTTCTTC. Encoded protein: CAISGGQADEQFF.

To note about this clonotype: Sequence at one end of the junction differs from germline and may be a read error. The chain joins TRBV11-2 to TRBJ2-1; 8 bases line up with TRBD1. The CDR3 spans 17 residues. Per germline, CDR1 SGHAT and CDR2 FQNNGV. CDR3: CASSPRQGRRSYIEQFF. The CDR3 bases are TGTGCCAGCAGCCCCAGACAGGGGCGGAGGTCCTACATTGAGCAGTTCTTC.